Listed below are T cell receptor beta chains from one sample, sequenced in a study of cytomegalovirus exposure and HLA in healthy donors. Assay used: immunoSEQ multiplex PCR; TCRdb lists only in-frame clones, some missing. Here the sample spans approximately 100,000 clones, about three quarters being singletons. Sequenced: PBMCs. The receptors were sampled from a woman aged 18-35 years in good health and CMV-seropositive. CDR3s include the opening cysteine and the closing phenylalanine or tryptophan. Each record gives: J gene, V gene, D gene, clone size, CDR3 protein, CDR3 DNA. D genes are given only for firm matches. Rows may omit the clone size; those that give it use once, few, many or a size class.

TRBJ2-3	TRBV11-2	TRBD1	.	CASSLGQGPGTDTQYF	TGTGCCAGCAGCTTAGGACAGGGGCCCGGCACAGATACGCAGTATTTT
TRBJ2-4	TRBV9	TRBD1	.	CASSETGGGHIQYF	TGTGCCAGCAGCGAGACAGGGGGCGGACACATTCAGTACTTC
TRBJ2-2	TRBV15	.	.	CATSRVLGTTNTGELFF	TGTGCCACCAGCAGAGTTTTGGGGACAACGAACACCGGGGAGCTGTTTTTT
TRBJ2-1	TRBV28	TRBD2	.	CASSPGLAGYNEQFF	TGTGCCAGCAGTCCTGGACTAGCGGGATACAATGAGCAGTTCTTC
TRBJ2-7	TRBV18	.	.	CASSPGDRPYEQYF	TGTGCCAGCTCACCCGGAGACAGGCCCTACGAGCAGTACTTC
TRBJ2-7	TRBV11-2	TRBD2	.	CASSWGTSGSYEQYF	TGTGCCAGCAGCTGGGGGACTAGCGGGTCCTACGAGCAGTACTTC
TRBJ1-5	TRBV19	TRBD1	.	CASSIVGVGQGVGQPQHF	TGTGCCAGTAGTATAGTGGGGGTCGGACAGGGGGTGGGTCAGCCCCAGCATTTT
TRBJ1-1	TRBV18	.	.	CASSPRDTGTEAFF	TGTGCCAGCTCACCACGTGACACCGGCACTGAAGCTTTCTTT
TRBJ1-1	TRBV2	.	few	CASRGQPNTEAFF	TGTGCCAGCAGAGGACAGCCGAACACTGAAGCTTTCTTT
TRBJ2-3	TRBV19	.	.	CASSTRTGTDTQYF	TGTGCCAGTAGTACAAGGACTGGGACAGATACGCAGTATTTT
TRBJ1-6	TRBV2	.	.	CASKGRSDPGSPLHF	TGTGCCAGCAAAGGCAGAAGTGACCCGGGTTCACCCCTCCACTTT
TRBJ1-2	TRBV4-2	TRBD1	.	CASSQDRGQNYGYTF	TGTGCCAGCAGCCAAGATAGGGGACAGAACTATGGCTACACCTTC
TRBJ2-5	TRBV5-4	.	few	CASSLLAQETQYF	TGTGCCAGCAGCTTGCTAGCCCAAGAGACCCAGTACTTC